Listed below are T cell receptor beta chains from one sample, sequenced in a study of cytomegalovirus exposure and HLA in healthy donors. Sequenced by immunoSEQ multiplex PCR; TCRdb stores in-frame clones only, minus some. Among 100,000 to 150,000 clones listed, 70% to 80% were seen once. The sequenced material came from PBMCs. Every receptor here comes from a woman aged 35 to 49 in good health and CMV-seropositive. CDR3s include the opening cysteine and the closing phenylalanine or tryptophan. D genes are given only for firm matches. Clone size is stated in some rows and not others, as once, few, many or a class when expanded.

clone size	V gene	J gene	D gene	CDR3 protein	CDR3 DNA
NA	TRBV12-5	TRBJ2-1	NA	CASGLALYNEQFF	TGTGCTAGTGGTTTAGCATTGTACAATGAGCAGTTCTTC
NA	TRBV6-5	TRBJ2-7	TRBD1	CASSTGGPTYEQYF	TGTGCCAGCAGTACAGGGGGACCGACCTACGAGCAGTACTTC
NA	TRBV7-2	TRBJ1-2	NA	CASSSPDRSPSYGYTF	TGTGCCAGCAGCTCCCCAGACAGGAGCCCCAGCTATGGCTACACCTTC
NA	TRBV5-5	TRBJ1-5	TRBD1	CASSRDRDQPQHF	TGTGCCAGCAGCCGGGACAGGGATCAGCCCCAGCATTTT
NA	TRBV29-1	TRBJ2-1	TRBD2	CSVEMASGGDSEQFF	TGCAGCGTTGAAATGGCTAGCGGGGGGGATAGTGAGCAGTTCTTC
NA	TRBV7-2	TRBJ1-1	NA	CASSLQLNTEAFF	TGTGCCAGCAGCCTACAGTTAAACACTGAAGCTTTCTTT
NA	TRBV7-9	TRBJ1-4	NA	CATRAGSANEKLFF	TGTGCCACCCGTGCGGGGTCCGCCAATGAAAAACTGTTTTTT
NA	TRBV7-6	TRBJ2-7	NA	CASSLGDSLTYEQYF	TGTGCCAGCAGCTTAGGCGACAGCCTTACCTACGAGCAGTACTTC
few	TRBV18	TRBJ2-5	NA	CASHQGGETQYF	TGTGCCAGCCATCAGGGTGGAGAGACCCAGTACTTC
NA	TRBV9	TRBJ2-1	TRBD2	CASSVAWGGYNEQFF	TGTGCCAGCAGCGTAGCGTGGGGGGGGTACAATGAGCAGTTCTTC
NA	TRBV7-9	TRBJ1-2	NA	CASSPREGAVYGYTF	TGTGCCAGCAGCCCCCGTGAAGGGGCTGTCTATGGCTACACCTTC
NA	TRBV2	TRBJ2-5	NA	CASSASQETQYF	TGTGCCAGCAGTGCCAGCCAAGAGACCCAGTACTTC
NA	TRBV4-3	TRBJ1-2	NA	CASSQEERGATYF	TGCGCCAGCAGCCAAGAAGAGCGGGGGGCGACCTACTTC
NA	TRBV4-2	TRBJ2-2	TRBD2	CASSQVGTNGELFF	TGTGCCAGCAGCCAAGTGGGGACTAACGGGGAGCTGTTTTTT
NA	TRBV7-8	TRBJ1-6	NA	CASSFGWTEIYSSYNSPLHF	TGTGCCAGCAGCTTCGGGTGGACAGAGATCTACTCCTCCTATAATTCACCCCTCCACTTT
NA	TRBV4-1	TRBJ2-1	NA	CASSPLTGGEYNEQFF	TGCGCCAGCAGCCCCCTGACGGGCGGGGAATACAATGAGCAGTTCTTC
NA	TRBV4-3	TRBJ2-7	TRBD2	CASSLTLAGIYEQYF	TGCGCCAGCAGCCTAACACTAGCGGGGATATACGAGCAGTACTTC
NA	TRBV13	TRBJ1-5	TRBD1	CASSSTSGTGTSGPQHF	TGTGCCAGCAGCTCAACATCCGGGACAGGAACTTCTGGGCCCCAGCATTTT
NA	TRBV9	TRBJ1-5	NA	CASSESGAPGGNQPQHF	TGTGCCAGCAGCGAGTCCGGGGCCCCAGGGGGCAATCAGCCCCAGCATTTT
NA	TRBV6-5	TRBJ1-4	TRBD1	CASSYSDRGVEKLFF	TGTGCCAGCAGTTACTCCGACAGGGGGGTTGAAAAACTGTTTTTT
NA	TRBV7-2	TRBJ1-2	NA	CASSSWTDYGYTF	TGTGCCAGCAGCTCCTGGACAGACTATGGCTACACCTTC
NA	TRBV6-1	TRBJ2-7	TRBD1	CASSVAGTGSYEQYF	TGTGCCAGCAGCGTGGCAGGGACAGGGTCCTACGAGCAGTACTTC
NA	TRBV25-1	TRBJ1-2	NA	CASSESNYGYTF	TGTGCCAGCAGTGAATCAAACTATGGCTACACCTTC
NA	TRBV6-5	TRBJ2-1	NA	CASSRGDEQFF	TGTGCCAGCAGCCGCGGCGATGAGCAGTTCTTC
NA	TRBV4-1	TRBJ2-3	TRBD2	CASSQVMSGESTDTQYF	TGCGCCAGCAGCCAAGTAATGAGCGGGGAGTCCACAGATACGCAGTATTTT
once	TRBV7-2	TRBJ1-1	NA	CASSFSGDTEAFF	TGTGCCAGCAGCTTTTCGGGGGACACTGAAGCTTTCTTT